This T cell receptor beta chain was documented in a study of cytomegalovirus exposure and HLA in healthy donors. In the study overall: In an early release, HLA-typed donors contributed tens of millions of unique TCR sequences. The study, taken as a whole, reports: In a later analysis, TCR beta V- and J-gene trimming was associated with a missense DCLRE1C variant.

In the case of this clone: Its antigen remains unidentified.

The primer mix had 60 Vbeta and 13 Jbeta primers. Only in-frame clones appear in the TCRdb table, and some are missing; sequencing was by immunoSEQ multiplex PCR. Here the sample spans under 200,000 clones, around 81% being singletons. CDR1 is LGHNA and CDR2 is YNFKEQ in the germline V gene. The CDR3 is 16 residues long. Trimming stripped 3 bases from V and 1 base from J, with 13 bases between. Sequencing was done on a sample of PBMCs. The clonotype comes from a woman under 30 in good health and CMV-seropositive. The V and J genes are TRBV4-2 and TRBJ1-5, with D possibly TRBD1 on 6 matching bases. CDR3: CASSQGLQGSNQPQHF. As DNA, the CDR3 is TGTGCCAGCAGCCAGGGTTTACAGGGAAGCAATCAGCCCCAGCATTTT.